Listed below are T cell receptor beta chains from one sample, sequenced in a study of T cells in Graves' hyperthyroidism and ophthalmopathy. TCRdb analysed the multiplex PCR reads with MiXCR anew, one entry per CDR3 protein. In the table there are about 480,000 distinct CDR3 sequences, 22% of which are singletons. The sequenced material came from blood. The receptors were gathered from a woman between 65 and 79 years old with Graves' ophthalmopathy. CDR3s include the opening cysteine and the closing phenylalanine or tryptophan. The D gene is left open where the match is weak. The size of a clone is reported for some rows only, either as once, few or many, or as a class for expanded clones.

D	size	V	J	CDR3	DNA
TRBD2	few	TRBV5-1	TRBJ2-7	CASSIGLAAHTGTYEQYF	TGCGCCAGCAGCATCGGACTAGCGGCCCATACGGGCACCTACGAGCAGTACTTC
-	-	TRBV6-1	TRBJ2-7	CASSRDDRSYEQYF	TGTGCCAGCAGTCGGGACGATCGTTCCTACGAGCAGTACTTC
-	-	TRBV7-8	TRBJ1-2	CASSFSRTPTGGYTF	TGTGCCAGCAGCTTTAGTAGGACCCCGACTGGAGGCTACACCTTC
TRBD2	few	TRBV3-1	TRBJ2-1	CASSQDLADNEQFF	TGTGCCAGCAGCCAAGATCTAGCGGACAATGAGCAGTTCTTC
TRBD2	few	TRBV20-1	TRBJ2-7	CSARRLAGHYEQYF	TGCAGTGCTAGGCGACTAGCGGGCCACTACGAGCAGTACTTC
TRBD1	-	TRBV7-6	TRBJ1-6	CASNNGGTDDSPLHF	TGTGCCAGCAACAACGGCGGGACAGATGATTCACCCCTCCACTTT
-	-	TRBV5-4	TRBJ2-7	CASSLAGVMSYEQYF	TGTGCCAGCAGCTTGGCGGGCGTGATGTCCTACGAGCAGTACTTC
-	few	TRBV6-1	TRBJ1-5	CASSVQGDSNQPQHF	TGTGCCAGCAGCGTACAGGGTGATAGCAATCAGCCCCAGCATTTT
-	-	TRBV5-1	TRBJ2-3	CASSAGQFYTDTQYF	TGCGCCAGCAGCGCCGGACAGTTTTACACAGATACGCAGTATTTT
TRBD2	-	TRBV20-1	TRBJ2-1	CSASRAGTYNEQFF	TGCAGTGCTAGCAGAGCGGGGACCTACAATGAGCAGTTCTTC
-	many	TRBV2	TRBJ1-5	CASGPRGGLGQPQHF	TGTGCCAGCGGTCCTCGCGGGGGGCTCGGGCAGCCCCAGCATTTT
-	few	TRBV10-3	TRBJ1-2	CAISEWTEISGYTF	TGTGCCATCAGTGAGTGGACGGAAATATCGGGCTACACCTTC
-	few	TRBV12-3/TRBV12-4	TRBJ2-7	CASSPLVKPDEQYF	TGTGCCAGCAGTCCTCTAGTAAAGCCCGACGAGCAGTACTTC
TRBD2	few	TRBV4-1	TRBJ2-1	CASSQGLAGFDEQFF	TGCGCCAGCAGCCAAGGTCTAGCGGGATTCGATGAGCAGTTCTTC
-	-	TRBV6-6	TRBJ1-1	CASSYSNWTPDGAFF	TGTGCCAGCAGTTACTCGAATTGGACACCCGACGGGGCTTTCTTT
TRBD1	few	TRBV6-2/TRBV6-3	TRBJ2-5	CASSLTFGTGGTQYF	TGTGCCAGCAGTTTAACTTTCGGGACAGGGGGGACCCAGTACTTC
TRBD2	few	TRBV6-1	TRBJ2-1	CASTTSGIGSEQFF	TGTGCCAGCACCACTAGCGGGATAGGGAGTGAGCAGTTCTTC
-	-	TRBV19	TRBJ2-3	CASWGVDTQYF	TGTGCCAGCTGGGGCGTAGATACGCAGTATTTT
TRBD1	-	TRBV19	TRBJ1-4	CASSIQGANEKLFF	TGTGCCAGTAGTATACAGGGGGCAAACGAAAAACTGTTTTTT
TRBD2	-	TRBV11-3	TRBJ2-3	CASSRAGSGRNTQYF	TGTGCCAGCAGCCGGGCGGGTAGCGGGAGGAATACGCAGTATTTT
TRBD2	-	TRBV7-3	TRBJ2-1	CASSPGRGNGEQFF	TGTGCCAGCAGCCCCGGGAGGGGGAATGGTGAGCAGTTCTTC
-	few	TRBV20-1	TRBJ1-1	CSAARDSREAFF	TGCAGTGCTGCCCGGGACTCCCGTGAAGCTTTCTTT
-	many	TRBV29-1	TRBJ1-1	CSVVTANTEAFF	TGCAGCGTTGTGACAGCGAACACTGAAGCTTTCTTT
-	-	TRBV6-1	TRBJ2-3	CASSDTPDTQYF	TGTGCCAGCAGTGATACTCCAGATACGCAGTATTTT
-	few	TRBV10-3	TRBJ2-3	CAIGGSLTDTQYF	TGTGCCATTGGAGGGTCTCTCACAGATACGCAGTATTTT
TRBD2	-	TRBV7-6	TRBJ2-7	CASSPRLAEVTYEQYF	TGTGCCAGCAGCCCTCGACTAGCGGAGGTTACCTACGAGCAGTACTTC
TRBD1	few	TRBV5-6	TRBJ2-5	CASSLGQGIGQETQYF	TGTGCCAGCAGCCTCGGACAGGGGATTGGCCAAGAGACCCAGTACTTC
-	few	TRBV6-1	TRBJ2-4	CASSSPVLGLENIQYF	TGTGCCAGCAGTTCCCCGGTTCTGGGTCTGGAAAACATTCAGTACTTC
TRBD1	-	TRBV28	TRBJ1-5	CASSFERQGGNQPQHF	TGTGCCAGCAGTTTCGAACGACAGGGCGGCAATCAGCCCCAGCATTTT
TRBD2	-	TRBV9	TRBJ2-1	CASSVVPGGPNEQFF	TGTGCCAGCAGCGTAGTCCCGGGAGGCCCCAATGAGCAGTTCTTC
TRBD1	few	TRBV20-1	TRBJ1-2	CSARAISGGNYGYTF	TGCAGTGCTAGAGCAATATCAGGGGGCAACTATGGCTACACCTTC
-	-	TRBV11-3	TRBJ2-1	CASSSDGDEQFF	TGTGCCAGCAGCTCGGACGGGGATGAGCAGTTCTTC
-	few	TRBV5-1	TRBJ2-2	CASSLAPNTGELFF	TGCGCCAGCAGCTTGGCCCCGAACACCGGGGAGCTGTTTTTT
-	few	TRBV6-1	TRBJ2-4	CASSPYATAKNIQYF	TGTGCCAGCAGTCCTTACGCGACGGCCAAAAACATTCAGTACTTC
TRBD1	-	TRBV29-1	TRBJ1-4	CSVEDSGGGEKLFF	TGCAGCGTTGAAGATTCAGGGGGCGGTGAAAAACTGTTTTTT
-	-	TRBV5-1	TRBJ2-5	CASSLISSDQETQYF	TGCGCCAGCAGCTTGATTTCCAGCGACCAAGAGACCCAGTACTTC
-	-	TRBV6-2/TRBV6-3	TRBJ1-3	CASTETGNPGNTIYF	TGTGCCAGCACCGAAACAGGGAATCCTGGAAACACCATATATTTT
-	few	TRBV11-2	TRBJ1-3	CASSFEDSRSGNTIYF	TGTGCCAGCAGCTTCGAGGACAGCCGCTCTGGAAACACCATATATTTT
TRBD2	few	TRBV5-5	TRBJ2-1	CASSYAGLEVEQFF	TGTGCCAGCAGCTACGCGGGACTAGAGGTTGAGCAGTTCTTC
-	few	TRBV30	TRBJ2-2	CAWSVVLGGGELFF	TGTGCCTGGAGTGTAGTTCTGGGAGGCGGGGAGCTGTTTTTT
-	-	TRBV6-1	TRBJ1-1	CASSESLRGSAFF	TGTGCCAGCAGTGAAAGTTTGCGGGGATCAGCTTTCTTT
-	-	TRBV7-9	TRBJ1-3	CASSLGSRGNTIYF	TGTGCCAGCAGCTTGGGTTCTAGAGGAAACACCATATATTTT
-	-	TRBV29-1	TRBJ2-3	CSSLVQGNTDTQYF	TGCAGCTCCCTGGTCCAGGGCAACACAGATACGCAGTATTTT
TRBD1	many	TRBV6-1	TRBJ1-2	CASSPTGGEGYTF	TGTGCCAGCAGCCCTACAGGGGGCGAAGGCTACACCTTC
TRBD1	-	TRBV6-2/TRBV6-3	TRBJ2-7	CASSYPPGTGYNEQYF	TGTGCCAGCAGTTACCCTCCCGGGACAGGGTATAACGAGCAGTACTTC
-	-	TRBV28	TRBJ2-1	CASSLAGSKNEQFF	TGTGCCAGCAGTTTGGCAGGGAGTAAAAATGAGCAGTTCTTC
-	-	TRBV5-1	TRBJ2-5	CASRGSGVAQETQYF	TGCGCCAGCAGAGGGTCGGGAGTTGCACAAGAGACCCAGTACTTC
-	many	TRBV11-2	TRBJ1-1	CASSLSARGHLNTEAFF	TGTGCCAGCAGCTTATCCGCCCGGGGACACCTGAACACTGAAGCTTTCTTT
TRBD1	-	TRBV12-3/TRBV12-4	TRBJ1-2	CASSEGAPYGYTF	TGTGCCAGCAGTGAGGGGGCTCCCTATGGCTACACCTTC